One and the same sample provided the 21 T cell receptor beta chains below, sequenced in a study of beta chain features in type 1 diabetes. Overall study findings and caveats: All four CD4+ subsets of Type 1 diabetes patients contained TCRB CDR3s that were moderately but significantly shorter.

Isolated RNA was reverse transcribed in full, so expressed TCRB transcripts were sequenced. Method: immunoSEQ multiplex PCR; TCRdb's copy keeps in-frame clones and lacks some. This sample has over 200,000 clones, with approximately 11% found just once. These receptors' antigens are unknown. The sequencing sample was made of naive CD4+ T cells from blood. Receptors originate from a man aged 30 to 39 with type 1 diabetes.

The chain combines TRBV7-2 with TRBJ1-1; D gene unclear. Trimming stripped 1 base from V and 1 base from J, with 7 bases between. The CDR3 runs to 14 residues. Looked up from germline, CDR1 is SGHTA and CDR2 is FQGNSA. The CDR3 DNA reads TGTGCCAGCAGCTTAGTACTGAAGAACACTGAAGCTTTCTTT. Residues: CASSLVLKNTEAFF.

V gene TRBV19 combines with J gene TRBJ2-1, with D perhaps matching TRBD1 (5 bases). Germline V CDR1 and CDR2: LNHDA, SQIVND (reference sequence). There are 16 residues in the CDR3. V was pared by 0 bases and J by 7 bases, with 16 bases between. The CDR3 sequence is CASSIEVGPTRNEQFF. DNA for the CDR3: TGTGCCAGTAGTATAGAGGTGGGGCCAACGAGAAATGAGCAGTTCTTC.

In its sample, this clone was seen a few times. V usage is TRBV4-3 and J usage is TRBJ2-2; D is ambiguous. The CDR3 runs to 14 residues. Germline CDR1 and CDR2: LGHNA and YSLEER. V shed 0 bases and J shed 5 bases, with 7 bases lying between them. CDR3 nucleotide sequence: TGCGCCAGCAGCCAAGATCGTCGGACCGGGGAGCTGTTTTTT. It codes for CASSQDRRTGELFF.

The chain combines TRBV11-2 with TRBJ1-1; tentative D call: TRBD1 (5 bases). The V gene's germline CDR1 is SGHAT and CDR2 FQNNGV. This CDR3 spans 15 amino acids. V was cut by 1 base and J by 2 bases, with 11 bases left in between. The CDR3 sequence is CASSLAQGANTEAFF. CDR3 nucleotide sequence: TGTGCCAGCAGCTTAGCCCAGGGCGCCAACACTGAAGCTTTCTTT.

V usage is TRBV30 and J usage is TRBJ1-5; maybe TRBD1 (5 bases). Trimming shortened V by 7 bases and J by 4 bases, and 11 bases separated the two germline ends. This CDR3 is built from 12 residues. Per germline, CDR1 GTSNPN and CDR2 SVGIG (reference sequence). CDR3 nucleotides: TGTGCCTCCGTGACAGTTAATCAGCCCCAGCATTTT. It codes for CASVTVNQPQHF.

This clone was found a few times. The J gene is TRBJ2-2, the V gene TRBV5-6, with 7 bases fitting TRBD1. The CDR3 spans 14 residues. The germline gives CDR1 SGHDT, CDR2 YYEEEE. V dropped 1 base and J dropped 7; count of bases not matched to a gene: 4. The CDR3 coding sequence is TGTGCCAGCAGCTTGACAGGGGTTGACGGGGAGCTGTTTTTT. Residues: CASSLTGVDGELFF.

A few counts support this clone. This CDR3 is CASSASGANVLTF. In DNA, the CDR3 is TGTGCCAGCAGTGCGTCTGGGGCCAACGTCCTGACTTTC. The chain combines TRBV2 with TRBJ2-6, with no clear D. Germline lookup yields CDR1 SNHLY and CDR2 FYNNEI. V lost 4 bases, J lost 1 base, and 2 bases lay in between. The CDR3 runs 13 residues.

This rearrangement joins TRBV5-1 to TRBJ1-5, with D perhaps TRBD1 (6 bases). CDR3 length: 15 residues. Germline V lookup: CDR1 SGHRS, CDR2 YFSETQ. V lost 4 bases, J lost 4 bases, and 15 bases lay in between. The CDR3 DNA follows: TGCGCCAGCAGCGGCCTGGGGGGGGCGAATCAGCCCCAGCATTTT. It translates to CASSGLGGANQPQHF.

The chain recombines TRBV7-9 with TRBJ2-5; 7 bases align to TRBD2. The CDR3 has 15 residues. V shed 5 bases and J 5 bases; nucleotides not matched to a gene: 11. Germline CDR1 is SEHNR and CDR2 is FQNEAQ (reference sequence). The CDR3 here is CASSPPGAGRETQYF. CDR3 nucleotide sequence: TGTGCCAGCAGCCCCCCGGGAGCGGGGCGGGAGACCCAGTACTTC.

The rearrangement joins TRBV6-1 to TRBJ2-3; TRBD2 is a possible D gene (7 bases). The V gene lost 7 bases and the J gene lost 4 bases, with 15 bases spanning the gap. CDR1 is MNHNS, CDR2 SASEGT, per germline. The CDR3 loop spans 14 amino acids. DNA for the CDR3: TGTGCCAGCAACCTAGGGGGGGGCGCAGATACGCAGTATTTT. It encodes CASNLGGGADTQYF.

This clone was seen a few times. The chain recombines TRBV6-1 with TRBJ1-2, with a tentative D call TRBD1 (6 bases). CDR1 and CDR2 from the germline V gene are MNHNS and SASEGT. Trimming cost V 7 bases and J 8 bases, with 17 bases left between them. CDR3 size: 13 residues. CDR3 residues: CASIIRGISGYTF. Here the CDR3 DNA reads TGTGCCAGCATTATCAGGGGAATCTCCGGCTACACCTTC.

In this sample, this clone turned up a few times. The V and J genes are TRBV7-8 and TRBJ2-3; TRBD2 might be the D (7 bases). The V gene lost 4 bases and the J gene lost 2 bases, with 19 bases spanning the gap. Looked up from germline, CDR1 is SGHVS and CDR2 is FQNEAQ. This CDR3 region has 17 residues. The CDR3 here is CASSSSGGRMFTDTQYF. The CDR3 bases are TGTGCCAGCAGCTCCTCCGGGGGGCGAATGTTCACAGATACGCAGTATTTT.

This clone was detected a few times. The chain combines TRBV4-3 with TRBJ2-5; 12 nucleotides match TRBD2. CDR1 and CDR2 (germline): LGHNA, YSLEER. V gave up 0 bases and J gave up 4 bases; unmatched junction bases: 9. The CDR3 extends over 18 amino acids. As DNA, the CDR3 is TGCGCCAGCAGCCAAGAACTAGCGGGGGGATTGATGGGAGAGACCCAGTACTTC. It translates to CASSQELAGGLMGETQYF.

The chain's CDR3 is CASSLGTSGEWETQYF. CDR3 DNA: TGTGCCAGCAGCCTTGGGACTAGCGGGGAGTGGGAGACCCAGTACTTC. The rearrangement uses TRBV4-2 and TRBJ2-5; 13 bases fit TRBD2. J gave up 5 bases and V 4 bases, and 7 bases lay outside the gene matches. This CDR3 comprises 16 residues. The germline gives CDR1 LGHNA, CDR2 YNFKEQ.

In this sample, this clone turned up a few times. The gene calls are TRBV5-4 and TRBJ2-7; D is possibly TRBD2 (6 bases). Germline CDR1 SGHNT, CDR2 YYREEE (reference sequence). This CDR3 contains 15 residues. Trimming left V 0 bases short and J 4 bases short, with 14 bases between. CDR3 nucleotides: TGTGCCAGCAGCTTGGGATGGGGGGATCAATACGAGCAGTACTTC. It translates to CASSLGWGDQYEQYF.

This clone was observed a few times. Other DNA sequences of this sample code for an identical CDR3. The chain joins TRBV18 to TRBJ1-5; the D is unclear. The CDR3 runs to 13 residues. CDR1 is KGHSH and CDR2 is LQKENI in the germline V gene. V lost 2 bases, J lost 4 bases, and 6 bases lay in between. CDR3 in DNA: TGTGCCAGCTCACCAGGGGAGAATCAGCCCCAGCATTTT. It specifies CASSPGENQPQHF.

This clone was observed a single time. The V call is TRBV19, the J call TRBJ2-6; the match to TRBD1 covers 7 bases. The CDR3 extends over 15 amino acids. CDR1 and CDR2 (germline): LNHDA, SQIVND (reference sequence). V shed 5 bases and J 2 bases; nucleotides not matched to a gene: 3. The CDR3 here is CASSFQGAGANVLTF. DNA of the CDR3: TGTGCCAGTAGTTTCCAGGGGGCTGGGGCCAACGTCCTGACTTTC.

This clone was counted only a few times. The chain carries TRBV10-3 and TRBJ2-7, with D unresolved. CDR1 and CDR2 (germline): ENHRY, SYGVKD. V lost 6 bases to trimming and J lost 12 bases, with 18 bases between them. This CDR3 has 12 residues. The CDR3 DNA follows: TGTGCCATCAGACGCCCCGAAGAGCCGCCGTACTTC. Its translation is CAIRRPEEPPYF.

A few counts support this clone. The CDR3 sequence is CASSSRTNTEAFF. CDR3 DNA: TGTGCCAGCAGCTCGCGAACGAACACTGAAGCTTTCTTT. V and J are TRBV5-4 and TRBJ1-1; D unclear. The length of the CDR3 is 13 residues. Germline V gives CDR1 SGHNT, CDR2 YYREEE (reference sequence). Trimming took 3 bases from V and 1 from J, leaving 7 bases between them.

This clone has only a few counts. The chain joins TRBV28 to TRBJ1-1; 7 bases map to TRBD1. Germline CDR1 is MDHEN and CDR2 is SYDVKM. V lost 5 bases, J lost 1 base, and 7 bases stayed unmatched. The CDR3 loop spans 15 amino acids. CDR3 in DNA: TGTGCCAGCAGTATATCCCACAGGGGGAACACTGAAGCTTTCTTT. Translation: CASSISHRGNTEAFF.

This clone has more than one count but fewer than ten. This chain uses TRBV7-2 with TRBJ2-3; a possible D gene is TRBD2 (5 bases). The CDR3 covers 13 residues. The V end lost 6 bases, the J end lost 2 bases, and 9 bases lay between the germline ends. From germline, CDR1 is SGHTA and CDR2 FQGNSA. CDR3: CASRKGATDTQYF. The CDR3 DNA follows: TGTGCCAGCAGAAAGGGAGCCACAGATACGCAGTATTTT.